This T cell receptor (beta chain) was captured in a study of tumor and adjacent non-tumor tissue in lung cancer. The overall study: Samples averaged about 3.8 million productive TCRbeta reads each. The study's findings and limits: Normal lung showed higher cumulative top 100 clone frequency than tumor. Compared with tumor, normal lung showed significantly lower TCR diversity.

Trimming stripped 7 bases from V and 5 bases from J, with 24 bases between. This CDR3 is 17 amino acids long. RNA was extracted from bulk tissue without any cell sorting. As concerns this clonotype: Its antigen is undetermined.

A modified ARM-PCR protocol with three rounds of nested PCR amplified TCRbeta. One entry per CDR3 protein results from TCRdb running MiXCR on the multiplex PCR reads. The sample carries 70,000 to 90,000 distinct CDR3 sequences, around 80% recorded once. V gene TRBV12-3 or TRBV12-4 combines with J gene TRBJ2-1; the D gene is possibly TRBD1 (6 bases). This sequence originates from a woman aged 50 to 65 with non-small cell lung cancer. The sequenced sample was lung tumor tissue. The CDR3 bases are TGTGCCAGCACTTCAGGGACATCCTTTCGGGTCAACAATGAGCAGTTCTTC. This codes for CASTSGTSFRVNNEQFF.